This T cell receptor (beta chain) was identified during a study of blood T cells in healthy people across ages. On the study more broadly: About one barcoded TCR beta cDNA was captured per two T cells. Whole-study findings and limits: Among T cells, TCR beta diversity per million cells dropped roughly linearly as age rose.

In this sample, this clonotype turned up a few times. Its matching antigen is unknown. Germline trimming cut 7 bases from V and 6 bases from J; bases unmatched to any gene: 7. Germline CDR1 SNHLY, CDR2 FYNNEI. This CDR3 has 14 amino acids. With a J-beta primer mix and a sample-barcoded 5' primer, a second PCR ran about 6 to 11 cycles. Each CDR3 protein gets one entry after TCRdb re-called the 5' RACE reads with MiXCR. The table lists nearly 800,000 distinct CDR3 sequences, 20% to 25% of them singletons. This sample was shared with a second study, whose subject was T cells of mothers and their children. That study adds: Extraction yielded RNA that went, in full, into cDNA synthesis at around 1.5 ug per 15 ul. Mothers gave over 9.5 million TCR beta CDR3 reads each, and children several million each.

This sequence joins TRBV2 and TRBJ1-5; 9 bases are shared with TRBD1. This TCR derives from a boy aged 5-17 years in good health. The specimen was blood. CDR3 sequence (DNA): TGTGCCAGCAACAATGGACAGGGGTTTCAGCCCCAGCATTTT. It is translated as CASNNGQGFQPQHF.